The 2 T cell receptor beta chains below come from one sample, sequenced in a study of OX40 agonist ivuxolimab in advanced cancers. Profiling relied on immunoSEQ multiplex PCR, and the TCRdb table lists in-frame clones only, not all of them. The sample has 30,000 to 45,000 clones; 70% to 80% are singletons. The sample in question was CD4+ or CD8+ T cells sorted from blood, obtained in a trial of the OX40 agonist ivuxolimab. The source of these receptors is an adult with an advanced solid tumor such as melanoma, head and neck, liver or kidney cancer.

The chain recombines TRBV19 with TRBJ1-5; 7 nucleotides align to TRBD1. V dropped 6 bases and J dropped 1; count of bases not matched to a gene: 6. The CDR3 is 15 amino acids. Germline V gene lookup returns CDR1 LNHDA and CDR2 SQIVND (reference sequence). The DNA of the CDR3 is TGTGCCAGTAGGACAGGGCCCCTAAGCAATCAGCCCCAGCATTTT. This translates into CASRTGPLSNQPQHF. Variable domain in full (rest from reference TRBV19 and TRBJ1-5): DGGITQSPKYLFRKEGQNVTLSCEQNLNHDAMYWYRQDPGQGLRLIYYSQIVNDFQKGDIAEGYSVSREKKESFPLTVTSAQKNPTAFYLCASRTGPLSNQPQHFGDGTRLSIL.

Only a few counts were recorded for this clone. This chain uses TRBV29-1 with TRBJ2-1; D tentatively reads TRBD1 or TRBD2 (5 bases each). V was trimmed by 4 bases and J by 4 bases, leaving 11 bases between them. Germline V gene data show CDR1 as SQVTM and CDR2 as ANQGSEA. This CDR3 contains 13 residues. CDR3 sequence (DNA): TGCAGCGTTGTCGGGACGGTATACAATGAGCAGTTCTTC. This gives the protein CSVVGTVYNEQFF.